Shown below are 24 T cell receptor beta chains from a single sample sequenced in a study of blood T cell repertoires in COVID-19. Assay: immunoSEQ multiplex PCR; the TCRdb copy retains only in-frame clones and omits some. This sample has over 200,000 clones, with 70% to 90% found just once. Sequenced input: PBMCs or T cells enriched from blood (not recorded which). Receptors originate from a woman aged 45-59 years in a cohort exposed to, infected with or recovered from COVID-19 (not recorded which).

This clone was counted between two and nine times. V is TRBV29-1 and J is TRBJ1-2; D might be TRBD1 (5 bases). CDR1 and CDR2 (germline): SQVTM, ANQGSEA. Trimming cost V 8 bases and J 7 bases, with 14 bases left between them. CDR3 size: 11 residues. The CDR3, as DNA: TGCAGCACCCTCCAGGGAGGTGGCTACACCTTC. This codes for CSTLQGGGYTF.

V is TRBV20-1 and J is TRBJ1-1, with D possibly being TRBD1 (5 bases). The germline V gene encodes CDR1 DFQATT and CDR2 SNEGSKA (reference sequence). The V end lost 2 bases, the J end lost 7 bases, and 8 bases lay between the germline ends. This CDR3 spans 11 amino acids. CDR3 in amino acids: CSARQGFEAFF. The DNA of the CDR3 is TGCAGTGCTAGACAGGGATTTGAAGCTTTCTTT.

The gene calls are TRBV3-1 (or the pseudogene TRBV3-2) and TRBJ2-3, with 7 nucleotides matching TRBD2. Trimming at V came to 1 base and at J to 6 bases, leaving 10 bases not matched to a gene. Germline CDR1 reads LGHDT; CDR2 reads YNNKEL (reference sequence). The CDR3 has 16 amino acids. The CDR3 DNA sequence: TGTGCCAGCAGCCAAGGGGGACTATCCGTTGGGGATACGCAGTATTTT. This codes for CASSQGGLSVGDTQYF.

The gene calls are TRBV5-1 and TRBJ2-5; 7 nucleotides match TRBD2. From germline, CDR1 is SGHRS and CDR2 YFSETQ. The CDR3 covers 16 residues. Unmatched junction bases numbered 12, after V lost 3 bases and J lost 4 bases. This CDR3 is CASSSEAGSSVETQYF. The DNA for the CDR3 is TGCGCCAGCAGCTCGGAAGCGGGGTCCTCGGTAGAGACCCAGTACTTC.

This clone was counted between two and nine times. This chain links TRBV5-6 with TRBJ1-1, with D perhaps matching TRBD1 (6 bases). The germline V gene has CDR1 SGHDT and CDR2 YYEEEE. V was cut by 5 bases and J by 8 bases, with 19 bases left in between. The CDR3 has 14 residues. DNA for the CDR3: TGTGCCAGCAGGCCCAAACCGGACAGCCCAGAAGCTTTCTTT. It is translated as CASRPKPDSPEAFF.

The chain is built from TRBV4-1 and TRBJ1-3, with TRBD1 matching over 7 bases. The CDR3 runs 15 residues. The germline CDR1 and CDR2 sequences are MGHRA and YSYEKL. V dropped 5 bases and J dropped 0; count of bases not matched to a gene: 4. Here the CDR3 DNA reads TGCGCCAGCAGCAAGGACAGGACCTCTGGAAACACCATATATTTT. Translation: CASSKDRTSGNTIYF.

The CDR3 region has the DNA TGTGCCATCAGTGGCCCCGGTGAGCGTGGCTACACCTTC. Encoded protein: CAISGPGERGYTF. This chain links TRBV10-3 with TRBJ1-2, with D unresolved. With 4 bases removed from V and 7 bases from J, the gap between germline ends came to 13 bases. There are 13 residues in the CDR3. CDR1 is ENHRY and CDR2 is SYGVKD in the germline V gene.

The gene calls are TRBV3-1 (or the pseudogene TRBV3-2) and TRBJ2-7; 7 bases map to TRBD1. The CDR3 has 13 residues. Germline CDR1 reads LGHDT; CDR2 reads YNNKEL (reference sequence). V gave up 4 bases and J gave up 3 bases; unmatched junction bases: 3. The CDR3 region is CASSPGTVYEQYF. CDR3 nucleotide sequence: TGTGCCAGCAGCCCGGGGACAGTCTACGAGCAGTACTTC.

The CDR3 reads CASSIGGFTDTQYF. Here the CDR3 DNA reads TGTGCCAGCTCGATCGGGGGTTTCACAGATACGCAGTATTTT. This chain joins TRBV5-6 and TRBJ2-3; TRBD2 is a possible D gene (6 bases). The ends were cut back, 7 bases at V and 2 bases at J, with 14 bases in the middle. The CDR3 contains 14 residues. Germline V gene lookup returns CDR1 SGHDT and CDR2 YYEEEE.

The chain combines TRBV2 with TRBJ2-5; D not certain. This CDR3 contains 15 residues. In germline, CDR1 is SNHLY, CDR2 FYNNEI. V lost 3 bases, J lost 1 base, and 12 bases lay in between. The CDR3 here is CASSDVVRLQETQYF. CDR3 DNA sequence: TGTGCCAGCAGTGATGTGGTGAGACTCCAAGAGACCCAGTACTTC.

The chain employs TRBV4-1 and TRBJ2-2; no definite D call. There are 16 residues in the CDR3. The germline V gene encodes CDR1 MGHRA and CDR2 YSYEKL. The V gene lost 0 bases and the J gene lost 1 base, with 9 bases spanning the gap. CDR3 nucleotides: TGCGCCAGCAGCCAAGATCTCCCCTGGAACACCGGGGAGCTGTTTTTT. This sequence encodes CASSQDLPWNTGELFF.

The chain carries TRBV7-9 and TRBJ1-1; D not certain. The CDR3 sequence is 15 residues long. Germline CDR1 SEHNR, CDR2 FQNEAQ (reference sequence). The V gene lost 5 bases and the J gene lost 0 bases, with 13 bases spanning the gap. The CDR3 loop is CASSLRGGLNTEAFF. The CDR3 DNA reads as TGTGCCAGCAGCCTCCGGGGTGGGTTGAACACTGAAGCTTTCTTT.

This clone was detected only once. V usage is TRBV5-5 and J usage is TRBJ2-1, with TRBD1 as a possible D gene (7 bases). Between the trimmed V and J ends, which lost 4 bases and 8 bases, there was a span of 19 bases. CDR3 length: 15 residues. Germline V gene lookup returns CDR1 SGHKS and CDR2 YYEKEE (reference sequence). Here the CDR3 reads CASSGRGGGRDEQFF. In DNA, the CDR3 is TGTGCCAGCAGCGGCCGCGGAGGGGGCCGCGATGAGCAGTTCTTC.

This clone is a singleton in its sample. This chain connects TRBV3-1 (or the pseudogene TRBV3-2) to TRBJ2-1; TRBD2 matches at 7 bases. This CDR3 has 16 residues. V lost 4 bases to trimming and J lost 6 bases; unmatched junction nucleotides: 12. Germline V gene lookup returns CDR1 LGHDT and CDR2 YNNKEL (reference sequence). The CDR3 protein is CASSPAGTIRPNEQFF. The CDR3 nucleotides read TGTGCCAGCAGCCCCGCCGGGACTATCCGTCCCAATGAGCAGTTCTTC.

V usage is TRBV5-1 and J usage is TRBJ1-2; D is possibly TRBD1 (6 bases). Germline lookup yields CDR1 SGHRS and CDR2 YFSETQ. Between the trimmed V and J ends, which lost 3 bases and 6 bases, there was a span of 18 bases. The CDR3 is made up of 15 amino acids. The CDR3 DNA reads as TGCGCCAGCAGCTCGGCGGGGGACACCCCCCATGGCTACACCTTC. Translation: CASSSAGDTPHGYTF.

The chain couples TRBV12-1 to TRBJ2-1; TRBD1 was called by the table and not checked on the DNA. TRBV12-1 is designated a pseudogene. The length of the CDR3 is 17 residues. The CDR3, as DNA: TGTGCCAGCAGCCTAGCCTTTACAGGGCCCTCCTACAATGAGCAGTTCTTC. This sequence encodes CASSLAFTGPSYNEQFF.

The chain has TRBV3-1 (or the pseudogene TRBV3-2) and TRBJ1-1; 10 bases are a match to TRBD1. The CDR3 spans 15 residues. Germline CDR1 reads LGHDT; CDR2 reads YNNKEL (reference sequence). V gave up 3 bases and J gave up 0 bases; unmatched junction bases: 1. CDR3 coding DNA: TGTGCCAGCAGCCAGGGGACAGGGGTGAACACTGAAGCTTTCTTT. It is translated as CASSQGTGVNTEAFF.

This chain uses TRBV4-1 with TRBJ1-2, with 9 bases fitting TRBD1. The CDR3 contains 16 residues. Trimming took 0 bases from V and 4 from J; bases not matched to a gene: 6. The germline CDR1 and CDR2 sequences are MGHRA and YSYEKL. CDR3: CASSQESTGGFYGYTF. CDR3 nucleotides: TGCGCCAGCAGCCAAGAAAGCACAGGGGGCTTCTATGGCTACACCTTC.

This chain uses TRBV19 with TRBJ1-5; tentative D call: TRBD1 (5 bases). The CDR3 totals 14 residues. Germline V lookup: CDR1 LNHDA, CDR2 SQIVND (reference sequence). V dropped 1 base and J dropped 4 bases, with 8 bases sitting between them. The CDR3 loop is CASSIGGTNQPQHF. Written as DNA, the CDR3 is TGTGCCAGTAGTATAGGAGGGACTAATCAGCCCCAGCATTTT.

The V and J genes are TRBV11-2 and TRBJ1-6; tentatively, D is TRBD1 (6 bases). Germline V gene data show CDR1 as SGHAT and CDR2 as FQNNGV. The CDR3 has 15 residues. V dropped 5 bases and J dropped 16 bases, with 24 bases sitting between them. The chain's CDR3 is CASSLGAGVSRVLHF. For the CDR3, the DNA is TGTGCCAGCAGCCTGGGCGCAGGGGTATCCCGGGTGCTCCACTTT. Combining the CDR3 with reference TRBV11-2 and TRBJ1-6 gives the whole variable domain EAGVAQSPRYKIIEKRQSVAFWCNPISGHATLYWYQQILGQGPKLLIQFQNNGVVDDSQLPKDRFSAERLKGVDSTLKIQPAKLEDSAVYLCASSLGAGVSRVLHFGNGTRLTVT.

This clone was counted once. This sequence joins TRBV5-1 and TRBJ1-1; D remains ambiguous. There are 15 residues in the CDR3. Germline V gene lookup returns CDR1 SGHRS and CDR2 YFSETQ. V lost 0 bases, J lost 2 bases, and 11 bases lay in between. CDR3 coding DNA: TGCGCCAGCAGCTTGGAGGGAGGGTACAACACTGAAGCTTTCTTT. Encoded protein: CASSLEGGYNTEAFF.

The chain couples TRBV30 to TRBJ2-6; no clear D gene. The CDR3 runs to 15 residues. V shed 5 bases and J shed 0 bases, with 11 bases lying between them. Germline V lookup: CDR1 GTSNPN, CDR2 SVGIG (reference sequence). The CDR3 sequence: CAWDDIHSGANVLTF. As DNA, the CDR3 is TGTGCCTGGGACGATATACACTCTGGGGCCAACGTCCTGACTTTC.

The rearrangement links TRBV12-5 to TRBJ2-2; perhaps TRBD1 as D (7 bases). The CDR3 extends over 18 amino acids. CDR1 is LGHNT and CDR2 is FRNRAP in the germline V gene. Trimming took off 3 bases at V and 5 bases at J, with 22 bases between the two ends. In nucleotides, the CDR3 is TGTGCTAGTGGTTTCAAGGTGACAGGGACGGGGGTGACCGGGGAGCTGTTTTTT. Protein: CASGFKVTGTGVTGELFF.

The chain joins TRBV5-1 to TRBJ2-3; 11 positions match TRBD2. The junction had 8 bases not matched to a gene; V was cut back by 4 bases and J by 4 bases. This CDR3 spans 16 amino acids. Germline CDR1 and CDR2: SGHRS and YFSETQ. This chain's CDR3 is CASSISTSGVSDTQYF. The CDR3 bases are TGCGCCAGCAGCATTTCGACTAGCGGGGTTTCAGATACGCAGTATTTT. Full variable domain (rest looked up from reference TRBV5-1 and TRBJ2-3): KAGVTQTPRYLIKTRGQQVTLSCSPISGHRSVSWYQQTPGQGLQFLFEYFSETQRNKGNFPGRFSGRQFSNSRSEMNVSTLELGDSALYLCASSISTSGVSDTQYFGPGTRLTVL.